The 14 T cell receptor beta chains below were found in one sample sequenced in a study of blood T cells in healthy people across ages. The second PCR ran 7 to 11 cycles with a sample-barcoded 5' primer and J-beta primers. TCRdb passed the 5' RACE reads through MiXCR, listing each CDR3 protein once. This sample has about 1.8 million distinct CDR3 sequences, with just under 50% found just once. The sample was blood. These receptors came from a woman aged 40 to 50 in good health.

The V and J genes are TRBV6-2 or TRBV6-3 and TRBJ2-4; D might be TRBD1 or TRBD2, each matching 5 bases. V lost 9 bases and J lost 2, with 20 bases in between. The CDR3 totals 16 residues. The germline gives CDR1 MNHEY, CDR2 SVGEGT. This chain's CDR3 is CASIDGGAEPKNIQYF. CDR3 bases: TGTGCCAGTATCGATGGGGGAGCCGAGCCCAAAAACATTCAGTACTTC.

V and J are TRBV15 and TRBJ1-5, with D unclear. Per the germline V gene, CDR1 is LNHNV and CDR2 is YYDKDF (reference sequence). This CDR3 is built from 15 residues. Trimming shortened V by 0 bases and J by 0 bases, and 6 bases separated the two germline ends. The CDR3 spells CATSRDMYSNQPQHF. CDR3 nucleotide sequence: TGTGCCACCAGCAGAGACATGTATAGCAATCAGCCCCAGCATTTT.

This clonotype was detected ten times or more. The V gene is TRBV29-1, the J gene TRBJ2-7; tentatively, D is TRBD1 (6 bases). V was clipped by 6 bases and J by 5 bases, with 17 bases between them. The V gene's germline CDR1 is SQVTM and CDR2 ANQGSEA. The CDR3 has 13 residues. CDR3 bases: TGCAGCGTCCGGACAGTCGAAACGGACGAGCAGTACTTC. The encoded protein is CSVRTVETDEQYF.

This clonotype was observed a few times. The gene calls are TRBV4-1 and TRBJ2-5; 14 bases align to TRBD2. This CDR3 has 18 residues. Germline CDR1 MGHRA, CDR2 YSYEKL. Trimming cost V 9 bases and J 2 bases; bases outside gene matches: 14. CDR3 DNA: TGCGCCAGGGTTTACTCGGGACTAGCGGGGGAAAGTCAAGAGACCCAGTACTTC. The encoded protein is CARVYSGLAGESQETQYF.

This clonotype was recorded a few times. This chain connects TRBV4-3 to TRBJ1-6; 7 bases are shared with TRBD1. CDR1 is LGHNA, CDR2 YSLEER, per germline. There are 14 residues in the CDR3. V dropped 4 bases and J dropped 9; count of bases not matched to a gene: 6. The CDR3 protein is CASSPDRSSSPLHF. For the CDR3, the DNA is TGCGCCAGCAGCCCGGACAGGTCGAGTTCACCCCTCCACTTT.

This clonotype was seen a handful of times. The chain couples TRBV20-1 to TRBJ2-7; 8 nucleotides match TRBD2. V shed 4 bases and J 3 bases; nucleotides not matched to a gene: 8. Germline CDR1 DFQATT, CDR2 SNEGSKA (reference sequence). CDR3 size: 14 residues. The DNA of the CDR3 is TGCAGTGCTACGGGACTAGGCCGACACTACGAGCAGTACTTC. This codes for CSATGLGRHYEQYF.

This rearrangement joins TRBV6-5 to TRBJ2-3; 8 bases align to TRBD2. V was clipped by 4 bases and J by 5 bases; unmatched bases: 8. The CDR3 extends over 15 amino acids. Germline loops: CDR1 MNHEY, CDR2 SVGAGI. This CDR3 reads CASSSHGGAGDTQYF. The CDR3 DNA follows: TGTGCCAGCAGTTCCCACGGGGGGGCTGGAGATACGCAGTATTTT.

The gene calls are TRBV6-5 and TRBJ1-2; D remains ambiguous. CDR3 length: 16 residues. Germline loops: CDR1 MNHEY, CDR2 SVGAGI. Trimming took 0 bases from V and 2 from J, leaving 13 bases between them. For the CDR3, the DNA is TGTGCCAGCAGTTACTCGAAGCAGACGGGGAACTATGGCTACACCTTC. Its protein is CASSYSKQTGNYGYTF.

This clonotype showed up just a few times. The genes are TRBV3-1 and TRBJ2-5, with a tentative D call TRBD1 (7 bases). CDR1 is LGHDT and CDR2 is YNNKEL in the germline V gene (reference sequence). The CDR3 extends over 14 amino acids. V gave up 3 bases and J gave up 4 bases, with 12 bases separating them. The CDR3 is CASSHRQGGETQYF. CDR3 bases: TGTGCCAGCAGCCATCGACAGGGAGGAGAGACCCAGTACTTC.

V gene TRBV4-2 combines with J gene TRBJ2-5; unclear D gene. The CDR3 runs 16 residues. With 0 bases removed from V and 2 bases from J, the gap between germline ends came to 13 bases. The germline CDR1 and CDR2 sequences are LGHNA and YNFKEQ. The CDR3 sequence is CASSQDRRRAQETQYF. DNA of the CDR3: TGTGCCAGCAGCCAAGATCGCAGACGAGCTCAAGAGACCCAGTACTTC.

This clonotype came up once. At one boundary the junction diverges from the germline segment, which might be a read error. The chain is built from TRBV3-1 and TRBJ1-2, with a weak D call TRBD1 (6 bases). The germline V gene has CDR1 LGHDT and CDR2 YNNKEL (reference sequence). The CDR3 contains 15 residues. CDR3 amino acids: CACSQDLDRYYGYTF. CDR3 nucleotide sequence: TGTGCCTGCAGCCAAGACCTTGACAGGTACTATGGCTACACCTTC. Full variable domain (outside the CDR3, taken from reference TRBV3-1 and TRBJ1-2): DTAVSQTPKYLVTQMGNDKSIKCEQNLGHDTMYWYKQDSKKFLKIMFSYNNKELIINETVPNRFSPKSPDKAHLNLHINSLELGDSAVYFCACSQDLDRYYGYTFGSGTRLTVV.

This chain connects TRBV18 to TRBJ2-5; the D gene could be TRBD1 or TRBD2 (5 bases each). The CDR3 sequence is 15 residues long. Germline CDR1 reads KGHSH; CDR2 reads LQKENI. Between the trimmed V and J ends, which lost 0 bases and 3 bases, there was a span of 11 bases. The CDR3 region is CASSPPLQGEETQYF. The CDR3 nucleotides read TGTGCCAGCTCACCACCACTTCAGGGAGAAGAGACCCAGTACTTC. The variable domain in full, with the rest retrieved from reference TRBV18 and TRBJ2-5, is NAGVMQNPRHLVRRRGQEARLRCSPMKGHSHVYWYRQLPEEGLKFMVYLQKENIIDESGMPKERFSAEFPKEGPSILRIQQVVRGDSAAYFCASSPPLQGEETQYFGPGTRLLVL.

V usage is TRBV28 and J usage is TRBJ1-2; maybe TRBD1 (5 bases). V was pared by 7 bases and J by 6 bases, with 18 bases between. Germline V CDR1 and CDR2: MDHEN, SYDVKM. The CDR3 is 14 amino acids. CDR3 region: CASNNGRTNHGYTF. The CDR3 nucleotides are TGTGCCAGCAATAATGGCCGGACAAACCATGGCTACACCTTC.

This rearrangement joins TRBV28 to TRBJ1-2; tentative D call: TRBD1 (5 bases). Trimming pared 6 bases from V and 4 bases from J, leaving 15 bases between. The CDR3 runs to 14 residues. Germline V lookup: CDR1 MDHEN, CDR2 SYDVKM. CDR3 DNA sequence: TGTGCCAGCAGCCTTCACGGGGACCCCTATGGCTACACCTTC. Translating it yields CASSLHGDPYGYTF.